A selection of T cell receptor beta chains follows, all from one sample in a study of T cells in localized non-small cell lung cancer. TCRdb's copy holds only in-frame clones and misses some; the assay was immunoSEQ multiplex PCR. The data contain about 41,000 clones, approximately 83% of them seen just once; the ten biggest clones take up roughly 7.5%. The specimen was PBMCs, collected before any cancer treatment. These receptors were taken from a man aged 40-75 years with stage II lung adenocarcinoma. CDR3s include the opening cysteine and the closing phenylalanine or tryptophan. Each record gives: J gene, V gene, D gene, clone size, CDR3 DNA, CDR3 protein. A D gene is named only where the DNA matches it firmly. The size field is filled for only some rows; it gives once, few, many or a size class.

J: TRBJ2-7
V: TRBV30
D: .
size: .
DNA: TGTGCCTGGAGTAGGGTTGGAGGGAACGAGCAGTACTTC
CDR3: CAWSRVGGNEQYF

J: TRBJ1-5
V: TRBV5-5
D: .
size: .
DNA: TGTGCCAGCAGCCTGGGGGGTGGCAATCAGCCCCAGCATTTT
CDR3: CASSLGGGNQPQHF

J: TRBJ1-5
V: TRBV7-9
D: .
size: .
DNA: TGTGCCAGCAGCCGGGACGGACGCAATCAGCCCCAGCATTTT
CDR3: CASSRDGRNQPQHF

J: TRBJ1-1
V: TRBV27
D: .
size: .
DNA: TGTGCCAGCAGTAGCTCGAACACTGAAGCTTTCTTT
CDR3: CASSSSNTEAFF

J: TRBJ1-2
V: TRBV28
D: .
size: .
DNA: TGTGCCAGCAGTGACTTTTATGGCTACACCTTC
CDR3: CASSDFYGYTF

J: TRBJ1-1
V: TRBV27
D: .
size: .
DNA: TGTGCCAGCAGCACCGGGCTGAACACTGAAGCTTTCTTT
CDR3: CASSTGLNTEAFF

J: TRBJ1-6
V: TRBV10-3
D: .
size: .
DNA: TGTGCCATCAGTGAGTCGAATCATTCACCCCTCCACTTT
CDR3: CAISESNHSPLHF

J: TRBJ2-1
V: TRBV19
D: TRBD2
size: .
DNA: TGTGCCAGTAGTCTGGTGGTAGCGGGATATTCTGGCGGCAATGAGCAGTTCTTC
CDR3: CASSLVVAGYSGGNEQFF

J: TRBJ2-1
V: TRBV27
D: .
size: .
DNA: TGTGCCAGCAGTCCACCCCCCCCCAATGAGCAGTTCTTC
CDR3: CASSPPPPNEQFF

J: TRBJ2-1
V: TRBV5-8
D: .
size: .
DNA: TGTGCCAGCAGCTTGAGGCCGAGGGCCTACAATGAGCAGTTCTTC
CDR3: CASSLRPRAYNEQFF

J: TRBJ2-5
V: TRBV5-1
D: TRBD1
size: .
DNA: TGCGCCAGCAGAGGGGGCGTCGAGACCCAGTACTTC
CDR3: CASRGGVETQYF

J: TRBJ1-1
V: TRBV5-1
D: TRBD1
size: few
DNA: TGCGCCAGCAGCTTGCGTACAGGGGGCGTGGGGAACACTGAAGCTTTCTTT
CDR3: CASSLRTGGVGNTEAFF

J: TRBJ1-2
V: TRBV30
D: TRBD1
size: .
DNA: TGTGCCTGGAGTTCGGACAGGGGCTATGGCTACACCTTC
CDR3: CAWSSDRGYGYTF

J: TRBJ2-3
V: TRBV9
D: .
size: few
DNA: TGTGCCAGCAGCGCCAGGGTCATCACAGATACGCAGTATTTT
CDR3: CASSARVITDTQYF

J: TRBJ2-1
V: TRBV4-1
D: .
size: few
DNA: TGCGCCAGCAGCCACCAAGAGGGAGGGGGCAATGAGCAGTTCTTC
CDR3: CASSHQEGGGNEQFF

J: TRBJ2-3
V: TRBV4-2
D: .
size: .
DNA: TGTGCCAGCAGCCAAGATAGGACAGATACGCAGTATTTT
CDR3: CASSQDRTDTQYF

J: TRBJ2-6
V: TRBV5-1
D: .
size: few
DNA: TGCGCCAGCAGCCTGACAGAGTCTGGGGCCAACGTCCTGACTTTC
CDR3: CASSLTESGANVLTF

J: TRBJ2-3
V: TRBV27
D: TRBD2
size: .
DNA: TGTGCCAGCAGTTCCGCCTCGGGACTAGTTTCAGATACGCAGTATTTT
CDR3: CASSSASGLVSDTQYF

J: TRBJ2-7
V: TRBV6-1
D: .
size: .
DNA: TGTGCCAGCAACCTACAGAGCTCCTACGAGCAGTACTTC
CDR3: CASNLQSSYEQYF

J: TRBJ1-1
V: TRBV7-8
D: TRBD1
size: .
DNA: TGTGCCAGCAGCCAGGGACAGGAGTGGACTGAAGCTTTCTTT
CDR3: CASSQGQEWTEAFF

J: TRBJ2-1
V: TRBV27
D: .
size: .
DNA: TGTGCCAGTAGCGGCTGGGGGGAGCACTACAATGAGCAGTTCTTC
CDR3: CASSGWGEHYNEQFF

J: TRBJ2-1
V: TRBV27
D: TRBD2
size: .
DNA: TGTGCCAGCAGTTTTGGCGGGAGTAGTCTACCGGAGTTCTTC
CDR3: CASSFGGSSLPEFF

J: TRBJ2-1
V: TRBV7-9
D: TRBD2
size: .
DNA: TGTGCCAGCAGCCCCCCGGACAGTACTAGCGGCTACAATGAGCAGTTCTTC
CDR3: CASSPPDSTSGYNEQFF

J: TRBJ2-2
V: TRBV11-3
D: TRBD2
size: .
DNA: TGTGCCAGCAGCCCCCGACTAGCGGGAGCCGGGGAGCTGTTTTTT
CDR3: CASSPRLAGAGELFF

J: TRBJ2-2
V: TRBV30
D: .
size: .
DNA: TGTGCCTGGAGTGGTCTAAAGGAGCGACGCACCGGGGAGCTGTTTTTT
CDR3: CAWSGLKERRTGELFF

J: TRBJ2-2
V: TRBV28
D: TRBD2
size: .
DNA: TGTGCCAGCAGTCTACGCCTGACGGCGGGGGAGGGCGGGGAGCTGTTTTTT
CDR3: CASSLRLTAGEGGELFF

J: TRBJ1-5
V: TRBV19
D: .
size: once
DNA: TGTGCCAGTAGTATCTTGGACGGTCTCAATCAGCCCCAGCATTTT
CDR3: CASSILDGLNQPQHF

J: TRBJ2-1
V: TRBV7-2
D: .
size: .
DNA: TGTGCCAGCAGCTTAGCCCCTGGCCCCCACAATGAGCAGTTCTTC
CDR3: CASSLAPGPHNEQFF

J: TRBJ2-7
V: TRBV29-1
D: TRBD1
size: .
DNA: TGCAGCGTCAGGGGGCGAGGACCCTACGAGCAGTACTTC
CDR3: CSVRGRGPYEQYF

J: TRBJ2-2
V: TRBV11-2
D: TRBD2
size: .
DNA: TGTGCCAGCAGCTCTCCCCGGGGGGCGAACACCGGGGAGCTGTTTTTT
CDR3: CASSSPRGANTGELFF

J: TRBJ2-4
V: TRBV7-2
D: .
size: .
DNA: TGTGCCAGCAGCTTAGCGTCCAGAGGGGCTAAAAACATTCAGTACTTC
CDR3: CASSLASRGAKNIQYF

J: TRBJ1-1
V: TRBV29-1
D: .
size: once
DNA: TGCAGCCCCTCGGGGGGGAGGGTGGCGGACACTGAAGCTTTCTTT
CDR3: CSPSGGRVADTEAFF

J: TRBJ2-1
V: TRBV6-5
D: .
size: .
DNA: TGTGCCAGCAGAAATTGGGACGGATCCTACAATGAGCAGTTCTTC
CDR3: CASRNWDGSYNEQFF

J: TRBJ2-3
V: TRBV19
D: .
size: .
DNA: TGTGCCAGTAAACGAGAGACGTCTAGCACAGATACGCAGTATTTT
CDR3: CASKRETSSTDTQYF

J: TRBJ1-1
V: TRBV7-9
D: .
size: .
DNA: TGTGCCAGCAGCCTCCCGGACAGAACGAACACTGAAGCTTTCTTT
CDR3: CASSLPDRTNTEAFF

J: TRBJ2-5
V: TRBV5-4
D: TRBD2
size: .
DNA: TGTGCCAGCAGCACCTCGCCTGGACTAGCGGGGGGCGAGACCCAGTACTTC
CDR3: CASSTSPGLAGGETQYF

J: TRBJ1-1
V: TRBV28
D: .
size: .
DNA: TGTGCCAGCAGTTTCTGGGGGGAAGCTTTCTTT
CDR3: CASSFWGEAFF

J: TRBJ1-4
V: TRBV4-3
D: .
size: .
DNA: TGCGCCAGCAGCCAATACCTTGGTAGTGCTGGGCAACTGTTTTTT
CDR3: CASSQYLGSAGQLFF

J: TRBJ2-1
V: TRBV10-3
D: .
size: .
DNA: TGTGCCACTGCACCTCACAATGAGCAGTTCTTC
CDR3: CATAPHNEQFF

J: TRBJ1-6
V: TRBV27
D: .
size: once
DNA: TGTGCCAGCAGTAAGCAGGGAAGGGGATATGGATGGACATATTCACCCCTCCACTTT
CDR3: CASSKQGRGYGWTYSPLHF

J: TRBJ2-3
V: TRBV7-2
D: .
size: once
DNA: TGTGCCAGCCTCCTCCGGAGGTCCACAGATACGCAGTATTTT
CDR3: CASLLRRSTDTQYF

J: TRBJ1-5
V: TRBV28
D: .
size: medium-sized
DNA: TGTGCCAGCAGTGTTCGGCAGCCCCAGCATTTT
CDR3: CASSVRQPQHF

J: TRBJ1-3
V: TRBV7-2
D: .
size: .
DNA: TGTGCCAGCAGCTTATTCCCGGGGATCTCTGGAAACACCATATATTTT
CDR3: CASSLFPGISGNTIYF

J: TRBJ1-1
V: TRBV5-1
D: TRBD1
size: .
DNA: TGCGCCAGCAGCACACAGGGGTACACTGAAGCTTTCTTT
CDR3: CASSTQGYTEAFF

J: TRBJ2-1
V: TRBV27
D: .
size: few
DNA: TGTGCCAGCAGTTTCCCCGGAGGGCTTGAGCAGTTCTTC
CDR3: CASSFPGGLEQFF

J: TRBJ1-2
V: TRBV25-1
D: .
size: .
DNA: TGTGCCAGCAGTGGTCAGCCCGCTAACTATGGCTACACCTTC
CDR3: CASSGQPANYGYTF

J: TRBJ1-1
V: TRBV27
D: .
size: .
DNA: TGTGCCAGCAGTTTAAAGAGGGTCGGCACTGAAGCTTTCTTT
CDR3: CASSLKRVGTEAFF

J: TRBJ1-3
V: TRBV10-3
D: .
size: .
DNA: TGTGCCATCAGTGAGTCCACAGGGACATCTGGAAACACCATATATTTT
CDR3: CAISESTGTSGNTIYF

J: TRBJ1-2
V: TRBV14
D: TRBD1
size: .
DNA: TGTGCCAGCAGCCAACTCGACAGGGGATCAGATGGCTACACCTTC
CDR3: CASSQLDRGSDGYTF

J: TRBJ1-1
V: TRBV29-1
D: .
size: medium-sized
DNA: TGCAGCGTTGGGAAGGGGATGGGGACTGAAGCTTTCTTT
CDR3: CSVGKGMGTEAFF